The T cell receptor (beta chain) under discussion was sequenced for a study of blood T cell repertoires in COVID-19. Across the whole study: The samples span acute and convalescent COVID-19 from the United States, Italy and Spain.

Original analysis: Amplified reference gene primers provided the basis for estimating nucleated cell counts. This table comes from immunoSEQ multiplex PCR, and its TCRdb copy is limited to in-frame clones, with some not included. D and trimming come from the DNA, and the V and J calls and clone size come from that table. The sample lists under 150,000 clones; about 85% were seen once. The J segment lost 9 bases and the V segment lost 3 bases, leaving 7 bases of the junction unmatched. Germline V gene lookup returns CDR1 SGHTS and CDR2 YDEGEE. This CDR3 is 15 amino acids long. This sequence was found in a man between 65 and 85 years old with acute or convalescent COVID-19. The specimen sequenced was peripheral blood. The V and J genes are TRBV5-8 and TRBJ1-5; 12 bases map to TRBD1. The CDR3 is CASSYGTGGTGPQHF. DNA for the CDR3: TGTGCCAGCAGCTACGGGACAGGGGGCACAGGGCCCCAGCATTTT.